This T cell receptor (beta chain) emerged from a study of OX40 agonist ivuxolimab in advanced cancers. Study-level information: As their treatment, patients were administered ivuxolimab, an agonistic anti-OX40 (CD134) antibody.

Findings and caveats of the study: At 0.1 to 3.0 mg/kg, CD4+ and CD8+ blood T cells expanded clonally by week 6. CD4+ T cells averaged fewer expanded clones than CD8+ T cells.

Patients were excluded for autoimmune disease history or systemic immunosuppression. CDR1 and CDR2 (germline): SGHRS, YFSETQ. V lost 4 bases, J lost 3 bases, and 8 bases lay in between. The CDR3 runs 12 residues. Sequenced by immunoSEQ multiplex PCR; TCRdb stores in-frame clones only, minus some. This table has more than 80,000 clones, about 87% appearing once. Comments on this clone: Its antigen remains unknown.

This TCR was recovered from an adult with an advanced solid tumor such as melanoma, head and neck, liver or kidney cancer. Source: CD4+ or CD8+ T cells sorted from blood, taken in a trial of the OX40 agonist ivuxolimab. The genes are TRBV5-1 and TRBJ2-7, with TRBD1 as a possible D gene (5 bases). The CDR3 region is CASSPQGYEQYF. Written as DNA, the CDR3 is TGCGCCAGCAGCCCGCAGGGCTACGAGCAGTACTTC.